A single sample gave rise to the 32 T cell receptor beta chains below, sequenced in a study of shared T cell receptors in the human thymus. The method was immunoSEQ multiplex PCR; TCRdb's version includes in-frame clones alone and lacks a portion of them. The table records some 640,000 clones, over 75% of them present only once. This same sample was also part of a study on human thymus T cells.

Input material: thymocytes. These receptors all come from a boy under two years old with a congenital heart defect.

This clone occurred a few times. The rearrangement uses TRBV5-8 and TRBJ2-7; 9 nucleotides align to TRBD1. Germline CDR1 reads SGHTS; CDR2 reads YDEGEE. The trim removed 4 bases at V and 5 bases at J, leaving 10 bases unmatched. There are 15 residues in the CDR3. The CDR3 nucleotides read TGTGCCAGCAGCGAACCCGGGACAGGGTTTCACGAGCAGTACTTC. It codes for CASSEPGTGFHEQYF.

Worth noting for this clone: At the DNA level, this CDR3 is encoded by other sequences in the same sample as well. V and J are TRBV7-9 and TRBJ2-7; 12 nucleotides agree with TRBD2. The V segment lost 5 bases and the J segment 3 bases; nucleotides outside the gene matches: 2. The CDR3 totals 14 residues. Germline lookup yields CDR1 SEHNR and CDR2 FQNEAQ (reference sequence). The CDR3 protein is CASSPTSGGYEQYF. The CDR3 DNA reads as TGTGCCAGCAGCCCGACTAGCGGGGGCTACGAGCAGTACTTC. Variable domain in full (rest from reference TRBV7-9 and TRBJ2-7): DTGVSQNPRHKITKRGQNVTFRCDPISEHNRLYWYRQTLGQGPEFLTYFQNEAQLEKSRLLSDRFSAERPKGSFSTLEIQRTEQGDSAMYLCASSPTSGGYEQYFGPGTRLTVT.

The CDR3 region is CASSSRQDGPYEQYF. In DNA form, the CDR3 reads TGTGCCAGCAGCTCGCGACAGGACGGCCCCTACGAGCAGTACTTC. The V and J genes are TRBV9 and TRBJ2-7; TRBD1 is a possible D gene (6 bases). The CDR3 is 15 amino acids. Per germline, CDR1 SGDLS and CDR2 YYNGEE. The V end lost 4 bases, the J end lost 2 bases, and 16 bases lay between the germline ends.

Of note for this clone: At one boundary the junction diverges from the germline segment, which might be a read error. The CDR3 reads CASSEDREETQYF. CDR3 DNA: TGTGCCAGCAGCGAAGACAGGGAAGAGACCCAGTACTTC. This sequence joins TRBV14 and TRBJ2-5; 7 nucleotides align to TRBD1. CDR3 length: 13 residues. Germline V gene data show CDR1 as SGHDN and CDR2 as FVKESK. The complete variable domain, with remaining parts taken from reference TRBV14 and TRBJ2-5, reads EAGVTQFPSHSVIEKGQTVTLRCDPISGHDNLYWYRRVMGKEIKFLLHFVKESKQDESGMPNNRFLAERTGGTYSTLKVQPAELEDSGVYFCASSEDREETQYFGPGTRLLVL.

The chain uses TRBV27 and TRBJ2-2, with D possibly being TRBD2 (6 bases). The CDR3 covers 17 residues. V lost 7 bases, J lost 0 bases, and 18 bases lay in between. Germline lookup yields CDR1 MNHEY and CDR2 SMNVEV (reference sequence). The CDR3 loop is CASKLLSGGSNTGELFF. The CDR3 region has the DNA TGTGCCAGCAAACTCCTTTCCGGGGGATCGAACACCGGGGAGCTGTTTTTT.

The J gene is TRBJ2-1, the V gene TRBV11-2; 8 nucleotides agree with TRBD1. Germline V gene data show CDR1 as SGHAT and CDR2 as FQNNGV. There are 15 residues in the CDR3. Trimming cost V 3 bases and J 7 bases; bases outside gene matches: 8. The CDR3 is CASSFLTGDANEQFF. CDR3 bases: TGTGCCAGCAGCTTCTTGACAGGGGATGCAAATGAGCAGTTCTTC.

The J gene is TRBJ2-3, the V gene TRBV14, with 7 bases that match TRBD2. V dropped 5 bases and J dropped 4; count of bases not matched to a gene: 12. This CDR3 has 16 residues. In germline, CDR1 is SGHDN, CDR2 FVKESK. For the CDR3, the DNA is TGTGCCAGCAGCGTTCGGACTAGAGTCATTCCAGATACGCAGTATTTT. It codes for CASSVRTRVIPDTQYF.

The CDR3 bases are TGCGCCAGCAGCCACGTACACAGGAGCAGCGAGCAGTACTTC. Its protein is CASSHVHRSSEQYF. The chain uses TRBV4-1 and TRBJ2-7; the D gene is possibly TRBD1 (5 bases). V gave up 3 bases and J gave up 6 bases, with 15 bases separating them. The V gene's germline CDR1 is MGHRA and CDR2 YSYEKL. The CDR3 is 14 residues long.

The chain has TRBV27 and TRBJ1-6; D unclear. Germline CDR1 is MNHEY and CDR2 is SMNVEV (reference sequence). The CDR3 is 17 amino acids. Trimming took off 0 bases at V and 0 bases at J, with 9 bases between the two ends. The CDR3 here is CASSLSSEVSYNSPLHF. The CDR3 bases are TGTGCCAGCAGTTTATCATCGGAGGTCTCCTATAATTCACCCCTCCACTTT.

The chain links TRBV4-3 to TRBJ2-1; the D gene is possibly TRBD1 (5 bases). V dropped 1 base and J dropped 5 bases, with 27 bases sitting between them. This CDR3 has 20 amino acids. Germline V gene sequence: CDR1 LGHNA, CDR2 YSLEER. As DNA, the CDR3 is TGCGCCAGCAGCCAAGTTAGGGCCGTCAGGGTCCGCACGTTGGACAATGAGCAGTTCTTC. Amino acids: CASSQVRAVRVRTLDNEQFF.

The chain has TRBV20-1 and TRBJ1-1; D not resolved. Germline V gives CDR1 DFQATT, CDR2 SNEGSKA (reference sequence). This CDR3 region has 11 residues. CDR3: CQKLMNTEAFF. The CDR3 nucleotides are TGCCAAAAACTGATGAACACTGAAGCTTTCTTT.

V usage is TRBV11-2 and J usage is TRBJ1-6, with 7 bases matching TRBD1. CDR1 and CDR2 (germline): SGHAT, FQNNGV. J lost 3 bases, V lost 0 bases, and 5 bases had no gene match. CDR3 length equals 17 residues. The CDR3 nucleotides are TGTGCCAGCAGCTTAGACCTCCGGACAGGCTATAATTCACCCCTCCACTTT. It encodes CASSLDLRTGYNSPLHF.

This clone is a singleton in its sample. The gene calls are TRBV5-1 and TRBJ2-2; 8 bases line up with TRBD1. With 1 base clipped from V and 3 bases from J, the junction kept 5 bases outside the gene matches. This CDR3 has 16 residues. The germline V gene has CDR1 SGHRS and CDR2 YFSETQ. The CDR3 region has the DNA TGCGCCAGCAGCTTGCAGGGGACAGGTTACACCGGGGAGCTGTTTTTT. As protein: CASSLQGTGYTGELFF.

The chain is built from TRBV5-6 and TRBJ1-1; the D gene is possibly TRBD1 (5 bases). This CDR3 spans 16 amino acids. The V end was cut by 4 bases, the J end by 1 base, with 17 bases between. The V gene's germline CDR1 is SGHDT and CDR2 YYEEEE. For the CDR3, the DNA is TGTGCCAGCAGCGAAGACAGACAGTCTCGGAACACTGAAGCTTTCTTT. Its protein is CASSEDRQSRNTEAFF. The full variable domain, in which reference TRBV5-6 and TRBJ1-1 provide the parts outside the CDR3, is DAGVTQSPTHLIKTRGQQVTLRCSPKSGHDTVSWYQQALGQGPQFIFQYYEEEERQRGNFPDRFSGHQFPNYSSELNVNALLLGDSALYLCASSEDRQSRNTEAFFGQGTRLTVV.

The rearrangement joins TRBV19 to TRBJ2-1; 12 bases line up with TRBD2. This CDR3 region has 18 residues. The J segment lost 4 bases and the V segment lost 3 bases, leaving 10 bases of the junction unmatched. Germline CDR1 is LNHDA and CDR2 is SQIVND (reference sequence). CDR3: CASSMFPQLAGGYNEQFF. The CDR3 DNA is TGTGCCAGTAGTATGTTTCCCCAACTAGCGGGAGGATACAATGAGCAGTTCTTC.

The genes are TRBV6-1 and TRBJ2-7, with D possibly being TRBD1 (6 bases). This CDR3 is 14 amino acids long. Trimming took off 8 bases at V and 2 bases at J, with 16 bases between the two ends. Germline V gene lookup returns CDR1 MNHNS and CDR2 SASEGT. CDR3 loop: CASSDRDKPYEQYF. The CDR3, as DNA: TGTGCCAGCTCTGACCGGGACAAGCCCTACGAGCAGTACTTC.

The genes are TRBV20-1 and TRBJ1-1; TRBD1 might be the D (6 bases). CDR3 length: 10 residues. The germline CDR1 and CDR2 sequences are DFQATT and SNEGSKA (reference sequence). The CDR3 nucleotides read TGCAGCAAGGGGGGGTATGAAGCTTTCTTT. As protein: CSKGGYEAFF.

The chain's CDR3 is CAISESQGEATQYF. The DNA for the CDR3 is TGTGCCATCAGTGAGTCACAGGGCGAGGCTACGCAGTATTTT. The V gene is TRBV10-3, the J gene TRBJ2-3, with D possibly being TRBD1 (6 bases). The CDR3 contains 14 residues. Between the trimmed V and J ends, which lost 0 bases and 8 bases, there was a span of 12 bases. Germline V CDR1 and CDR2: ENHRY, SYGVKD.

This clone came up a few times. The J gene is TRBJ2-7, the V gene TRBV4-3, with 8 bases fitting TRBD1. Per germline, CDR1 LGHNA and CDR2 YSLEER. The CDR3 is made up of 15 amino acids. V lost 5 bases and J lost 0; bases outside the gene matches: 6. The CDR3 reads CASSKGTGYSYEQYF. The DNA of the CDR3 is TGCGCCAGCAGCAAGGGGACAGGATACTCCTACGAGCAGTACTTC.

The rearrangement joins TRBV19 to TRBJ2-7; the D is unclear. V was trimmed by 6 bases and J by 0 bases, leaving 18 bases between them. The length of the CDR3 is 16 residues. Germline-derived CDR1 and CDR2 are LNHDA and SQIVND (reference sequence). Here the CDR3 DNA reads TGTGCCAGTAGCCCAATTCCAGTCAAATCCTCCTACGAGCAGTACTTC. Translated: CASSPIPVKSSYEQYF. Looking up the rest from reference TRBV19 and TRBJ2-7 gives the full variable domain: DGGITQSPKYLFRKEGQNVTLSCEQNLNHDAMYWYRQDPGQGLRLIYYSQIVNDFQKGDIAEGYSVSREKKESFPLTVTSAQKNPTAFYLCASSPIPVKSSYEQYFGPGTRLTVT.

This rearrangement joins TRBV6-5 to TRBJ1-2; TRBD1 agrees at 7 bases. This CDR3 has 13 amino acids. The germline V gene has CDR1 MNHEY and CDR2 SVGAGI. V gave up 6 bases and J gave up 5 bases; unmatched junction bases: 6. CDR3 amino acids: CASSHRGPYGYTF. The CDR3 DNA is TGTGCCAGCAGCCACAGGGGCCCATATGGCTACACCTTC.

This clone came up a few times. This sequence joins TRBV5-6 and TRBJ1-2; no reliable D call. This CDR3 is 16 amino acids long. From germline, CDR1 is SGHDT and CDR2 YYEEEE. V shed 1 base and J shed 3 bases, with 16 bases lying between them. CDR3 coding DNA: TGTGCCAGCAGCTTGTGGAGAGGGTTTGTGGACTATGGCTACACCTTC. Residues: CASSLWRGFVDYGYTF. The whole variable domain, remainder taken from reference TRBV5-6 and TRBJ1-2, is DAGVTQSPTHLIKTRGQQVTLRCSPKSGHDTVSWYQQALGQGPQFIFQYYEEEERQRGNFPDRFSGHQFPNYSSELNVNALLLGDSALYLCASSLWRGFVDYGYTFGSGTRLTVV.

The chain couples TRBV14 to TRBJ2-7; 10 bases line up with TRBD2. Germline V lookup: CDR1 SGHDN, CDR2 FVKESK. The CDR3 totals 14 residues. V shed 4 bases, J shed 9 bases, and the junction held 9 bases outside the gene matches. Written as DNA, the CDR3 is TGTGCCAGCAGCCCCCAGCGGGAGGGCCCGCGGCAGTACTTC. This encodes CASSPQREGPRQYF.

This chain joins TRBV7-2 and TRBJ2-5; either TRBD1 or TRBD2 may supply D (5 bases each). Germline values: CDR1 SGHTA, CDR2 FQGNSA. CDR3 length: 14 amino acids. Trimming removed 10 bases at V and 3 bases at J, with 18 bases between. The CDR3 DNA reads TGTGCCAACAGGTGGGAGAGTCTGAAAGAGACCCAGTACTTC. This sequence encodes CANRWESLKETQYF.

This clone has a single count. The chain carries TRBV19 and TRBJ1-4; D is unresolved. The V gene lost 8 bases and the J gene lost 4 bases, with 14 bases spanning the gap. CDR1 and CDR2 (germline): LNHDA, SQIVND (reference sequence). The CDR3 length is 14 residues. The CDR3 spells CASSYLRLNEKLFF. CDR3 coding DNA: TGTGCCAGTTCGTACCTCCGACTTAATGAAAAACTGTTTTTT.

This clone was seen more than once but under ten times. The chain links TRBV10-3 to TRBJ2-1, with 8 bases fitting TRBD2. Germline V gene data show CDR1 as ENHRY and CDR2 as SYGVKD. This CDR3 is 15 amino acids long. J gave up 1 base and V 7 bases, and 6 bases lay outside the gene matches. Here the CDR3 reads CAITDSGASYNEQFF. CDR3 coding DNA: TGTGCCATCACCGATAGCGGGGCGTCCTACAATGAGCAGTTCTTC.

The rearrangement links TRBV19 to TRBJ1-5, with D possibly TRBD1 on 5 matching bases. This CDR3 comprises 15 residues. V shed 4 bases and J shed 2 bases, with 12 bases lying between them. Per the germline V gene, CDR1 is LNHDA and CDR2 is SQIVND (reference sequence). The CDR3 coding sequence is TGTGCCAGTAGTAATCCCCAGGGCTGCAATCAGCCCCAGCATTTT. It is translated as CASSNPQGCNQPQHF.

The rearrangement links TRBV30 to TRBJ2-1, with 7 positions matching TRBD1. The junction had 6 bases not matched to a gene; V was cut back by 3 bases and J by 10 bases. Germline loops: CDR1 GTSNPN, CDR2 SVGIG (reference sequence). The CDR3 contains 12 residues. CDR3 DNA: TGTGCCTGGAGCCCGACAGGGTACGAGCAGTTCTTC. Protein sequence: CAWSPTGYEQFF.

For this clone: The junction departs from germline at one end; a sequencing error may be responsible. At the DNA level, this CDR3 is encoded by other sequences in the same sample as well. This chain links TRBV7-9 with TRBJ1-6; 8 nucleotides align to TRBD1. CDR3 length: 16 amino acids. In germline, CDR1 is SEHNR, CDR2 FQNEAQ (reference sequence). The CDR3: CASSLSGGSYNSPLHF. CDR3 sequence (DNA): TGTGCCAGCAGCTTATCAGGGGGCTCCTATAATTCCCCCCTCCACTTT.

The V gene is TRBV5-1, the J gene TRBJ2-5; 10 bases match TRBD2. Germline CDR1 is SGHRS and CDR2 is YFSETQ. CDR3 size: 15 residues. J was trimmed by 5 bases and V by 3 bases; bases with no gene match: 7. Here the CDR3 DNA reads TGCGCCAGCAGCTGGAGGGCAGCGGGGGGGGAGACCCAGTACTTC. Protein product: CASSWRAAGGETQYF. Complete variable domain (other parts from reference TRBV5-1 and TRBJ2-5): KAGVTQTPRYLIKTRGQQVTLSCSPISGHRSVSWYQQTPGQGLQFLFEYFSETQRNKGNFPGRFSGRQFSNSRSEMNVSTLELGDSALYLCASSWRAAGGETQYFGPGTRLLVL.

This rearrangement joins TRBV27 to TRBJ1-1; TRBD1 might be the D (5 bases). Germline loops: CDR1 MNHEY, CDR2 SMNVEV (reference sequence). Trimming took off 3 bases at V and 1 base at J, with 15 bases between the two ends. This CDR3 contains 16 residues. The CDR3 nucleotides are TGTGCCAGCAGTTTGACAGCCGAACCGAGGAACACTGAAGCTTTCTTT. It specifies CASSLTAEPRNTEAFF.

J is TRBJ1-1 and V is TRBV4-3, with TRBD1 matching 8 bases. This CDR3 region has 15 residues. Germline V gene data show CDR1 as LGHNA and CDR2 as YSLEER. J lost 6 bases, V lost 0 bases, and 6 bases had no gene match. CDR3 sequence (DNA): TGCGCCAGCAGCCAAGATACAGGGGGTTTCTCTGAAGCTTTCTTT. It specifies CASSQDTGGFSEAFF.